This TCR beta chain was captured in a study of cytomegalovirus exposure and HLA in healthy donors. General study findings and limits: Common viral pathogens (according to a later analysis) appeared linked to several of the most significant clusters.

The PCR contained 60 Vbeta and 13 Jbeta primers. Profiling relied on immunoSEQ multiplex PCR, and the TCRdb table lists in-frame clones only, not all of them. The table lists 150,000 to 200,000 clones, roughly 80% of them singletons. Note on this clone: Its antigen is as yet unknown.

CDR3 length equals 16 residues. Unmatched junction bases numbered 12, after V lost 4 bases and J lost 5 bases. The germline CDR1 and CDR2 sequences are SGHDN and FVKESK. Sequencing was done on a sample of PBMCs. This TCR came from a male donor in good health and CMV-seronegative. The genes are TRBV14 and TRBJ2-5, with 8 nucleotides matching TRBD1. The DNA for the CDR3 is TGTGCCAGCAGCCCACGATGGGACAGGAGGGCGGAGACCCAGTACTTC. Encoded protein: CASSPRWDRRAETQYF.